The clone carrying this TCR beta chain was recorded once. This sample was included in a study of blood T cell repertoires in COVID-19. Across the study: From T cells, B-cell-depleted T cells, or PBMCs came the material, which was cDNA or gDNA.

Methods used by the authors: The authors estimated nucleated cell counts from reference gene primer amplification. Data came from immunoSEQ multiplex PCR; TCRdb stores just in-frame clones and leaves some out. Clone size and V and J calls were adopted from that table, with D and trimming inferred from the DNA. In the table there are around 53,000 clones, 90% of which are singletons. Germline V lookup: CDR1 MGHRA, CDR2 YSYEKL. V was cut by 0 bases and J by 2 bases, with 19 bases left in between. The CDR3 has 18 amino acids. This chain links TRBV4-1 with TRBJ1-1; D gene ambiguous. The source of this sequence is a human donor in a cohort sampled during active COVID-19. Sequencing was done on a sample of peripheral blood. The CDR3 DNA follows: TGCGCCAGCAGCCAAGATTCCCCGGGATGGGCCGGAAACACTGAAGCTTTCTTT. Its protein product is CASSQDSPGWAGNTEAFF.